The 13 T cell receptor beta chains given below trace back to one sample, sequenced in a study of CD8 T cells in Susac syndrome. Random hexamers were used to reverse transcribe an amount of roughly 0.5 to 1 ug RNA. TCRdb itself ran the immunoSEQ multiplex PCR reads through MiXCR, one entry per CDR3 protein. Among 150,000 to 200,000 distinct CDR3 sequences listed, about 90% were seen once. The specimen sequenced was CD4+ T cells from PBMCs. These TCRs come from a human donor in good health.

This clonotype came up once. This sequence joins TRBV7-9 and TRBJ1-5, with D unclear. The CDR3 runs to 14 residues. Germline V gives CDR1 SEHNR, CDR2 FQNEAQ (reference sequence). Trimming cost V 4 bases and J 5 bases, with 12 bases left between them. This chain's CDR3 is CASSSDAGDQPQHF. The DNA of the CDR3 is TGTGCCAGCAGCTCGGACGCGGGAGATCAGCCCCAGCATTTT. Full variable domain (missing parts from reference TRBV7-9 and TRBJ1-5): DTGVSQNPRHKITKRGQNVTFRCDPISEHNRLYWYRQTLGQGPEFLTYFQNEAQLEKSRLLSDRFSAERPKGSFSTLEIQRTEQGDSAMYLCASSSDAGDQPQHFGDGTRLSIL.

V is TRBV5-1 and J is TRBJ2-6; possible D gene TRBD1, 6 bases. V was pared by 1 base and J by 2 bases, with 10 bases between. Germline CDR1 reads SGHRS; CDR2 reads YFSETQ. The CDR3 spans 16 residues. CDR3: CASSLRAGAGANVLTF. CDR3 bases: TGCGCCAGCAGCTTGCGGGCAGGGGCTGGGGCCAACGTCCTGACTTTC.

In DNA form, the CDR3 reads TGTGCCAGCAGCTTCTCTTCAGCGGGCGAGCAGTACTTC. As protein: CASSFSSAGEQYF. The chain joins TRBV7-3 to TRBJ2-7; weak D call: TRBD2 (6 bases). From germline, CDR1 is SGHTA and CDR2 FQGTGA. This CDR3 is 13 amino acids long. V lost 3 bases and J 6 bases, leaving 12 bases between the germline ends.

The chain joins TRBV10-3 to TRBJ2-3; D ambiguous. In germline, CDR1 is ENHRY, CDR2 SYGVKD. The CDR3 consists of 13 residues. The V end lost 4 bases, the J end lost 2 bases, and 7 bases lay between the germline ends. The CDR3, as DNA: TGTGCCATCAGTGGTCAAGACACAGATACGCAGTATTTT. It codes for CAISGQDTDTQYF.

This rearrangement joins TRBV5-6 to TRBJ2-3; D tentatively fits TRBD1 or TRBD2 (6 bases each). Germline-derived CDR1 and CDR2 are SGHDT and YYEEEE. Trimming left V 2 bases short and J 3 bases short, with 10 bases between. The CDR3 is 14 amino acids. The CDR3 loop is CASSFTGATDTQYF. The CDR3 nucleotides are TGTGCCAGCAGCTTTACGGGGGCAACAGATACGCAGTATTTT.

V is TRBV19 and J is TRBJ2-7, with D tentatively TRBD1 (6 bases). Per the germline V gene, CDR1 is LNHDA and CDR2 is SQIVND (reference sequence). This CDR3 comprises 15 residues. V dropped 3 bases and J dropped 4 bases, with 16 bases sitting between them. The CDR3 DNA sequence: TGTGCCAGTAGTATCTATGTTACAGGGTCGTACGAGCAGTACTTC. Translated: CASSIYVTGSYEQYF.

This chain connects TRBV6-2 or TRBV6-3 to TRBJ2-7; no firm D call. The V gene lost 7 bases and the J gene lost 2 bases, with 15 bases spanning the gap. CDR1 is MNHEY and CDR2 is SVGEGT in the germline V gene. CDR3 length: 14 amino acids. CDR3 residues: CASTLTGPAYEQYF. CDR3 DNA sequence: TGTGCCAGCACCCTGACCGGACCAGCCTACGAGCAGTACTTC.

The gene calls are TRBV27 and TRBJ1-6, with D perhaps matching TRBD1 (5 bases). V lost 1 base and J 8 bases, leaving 12 bases between the germline ends. The germline V gene encodes CDR1 MNHEY and CDR2 SMNVEV (reference sequence). CDR3 size: 15 residues. The CDR3 bases are TGTGCCAGCAGTTTATTAGGGGATCGTGATTCACCCCTCCACTTT. Protein: CASSLLGDRDSPLHF.

The chain recombines TRBV5-4 with TRBJ2-2, with D maybe TRBD2 (6 bases). This CDR3 spans 17 amino acids. V was clipped by 4 bases and J by 3 bases, with 19 bases between them. CDR1 and CDR2 (germline): SGHNT, YYREEE (reference sequence). As DNA, the CDR3 is TGTGCCAGCAGCCTGGGGGGTGGATCTCACTACACCGGGGAGCTGTTTTTT. It yields the protein CASSLGGGSHYTGELFF.

This rearrangement joins TRBV7-2 to TRBJ1-1; D unresolved. CDR3 length: 13 amino acids. Germline loops: CDR1 SGHTA, CDR2 FQGNSA. V was clipped by 5 bases and J by 1 base, with 8 bases between them. The CDR3 sequence is CASSGHQNTEAFF. The CDR3 DNA reads as TGTGCCAGCAGCGGGCACCAGAACACTGAAGCTTTCTTT.

This clonotype has just one count. The chain links TRBV5-6 to TRBJ1-4, with 7 bases identical to TRBD1. Trimming took 0 bases from V and 7 from J; bases not matched to a gene: 21. The germline V gene encodes CDR1 SGHDT and CDR2 YYEEEE. The CDR3 spans 20 residues. The CDR3 bases are TGTGCCAGCAGCTTGGGGGATCCGGGACAGACAAATCCCCAACGTGAAAAACTGTTTTTT. Residues: CASSLGDPGQTNPQREKLFF.

This clonotype was picked up a small number of times. The V call is TRBV19, the J call TRBJ1-5; D possibly corresponds to TRBD1 (5 bases). Trimming pared 7 bases from V and 4 bases from J, leaving 11 bases between. This CDR3 contains 13 residues. Germline CDR1 reads LNHDA; CDR2 reads SQIVND (reference sequence). The DNA for the CDR3 is TGTGCCAGTACCCTAGGGGTTAATCAGCCCCAGCATTTT. This sequence encodes CASTLGVNQPQHF. The full variable domain, rest sourced from reference TRBV19 and TRBJ1-5, is DGGITQSPKYLFRKEGQNVTLSCEQNLNHDAMYWYRQDPGQGLRLIYYSQIVNDFQKGDIAEGYSVSREKKESFPLTVTSAQKNPTAFYLCASTLGVNQPQHFGDGTRLSIL.

V gene TRBV5-1 combines with J gene TRBJ2-5; 8 bases map to TRBD2. This CDR3 region has 15 residues. CDR1 is SGHRS and CDR2 is YFSETQ in the germline V gene. Losses at the gene ends were 7 bases for V and 1 base for J; bases not matched to a gene: 9. The CDR3 protein is CASGDAGGPQETQYF. The CDR3 DNA sequence: TGCGCCAGCGGAGATGCGGGGGGACCCCAAGAGACCCAGTACTTC. Combining the CDR3 with reference TRBV5-1 and TRBJ2-5 gives the whole variable domain KAGVTQTPRYLIKTRGQQVTLSCSPISGHRSVSWYQQTPGQGLQFLFEYFSETQRNKGNFPGRFSGRQFSNSRSEMNVSTLELGDSALYLCASGDAGGPQETQYFGPGTRLLVL.